This TCR beta chain was identified during a study of T cells in Graves' hyperthyroidism and ophthalmopathy. Whole-study results and caveats: The model foresaw ophthalmopathy a median roughly 6.3 months prior to onset.

Patients were excluded for uncontrolled infection, other autoimmune disease, pregnancy or lactation. Diagnostic decisions used clinical symptoms, serum thyroxine and TRAb, thyroid ultrasound and orbital computed tomography. It was approximately 9.7 ml of fresh peripheral blood that supplied the PBMCs. This CDR3 is built from 14 residues. After removal of 3 bases from V and 5 bases from J, the junction contained 3 bases not matched to a gene. Germline V CDR1 and CDR2: SGHDT, YYEEEE. This clonotype was seen ten or more times. Its antigen is still unknown. Amplification of TCR beta CDR3 regions used RNA as the template. Primed by the HTBI set, a first-round RT-PCR was run on the TCR CDR3. MiXCR, run by TCRdb on the multiplex PCR reads, gives a single entry per CDR3 protein. The sample shows some 340,000 distinct CDR3 sequences, roughly an eighth of them seen only once.

The sequence derives from a woman aged 40 to 50 with Graves' ophthalmopathy. This chain links TRBV5-6 with TRBJ1-5, with 9 bases identical to TRBD1. The sample was blood. CDR3 coding DNA: TGTGCCAGCAGCTGGACAGGGGACGATCAGCCCCAGCATTTT. Protein sequence: CASSWTGDDQPQHF. The whole variable domain, remainder taken from reference TRBV5-6 and TRBJ1-5, is DAGVTQSPTHLIKTRGQQVTLRCSPKSGHDTVSWYQQALGQGPQFIFQYYEEEERQRGNFPDRFSGHQFPNYSSELNVNALLLGDSALYLCASSWTGDDQPQHFGDGTRLSIL.